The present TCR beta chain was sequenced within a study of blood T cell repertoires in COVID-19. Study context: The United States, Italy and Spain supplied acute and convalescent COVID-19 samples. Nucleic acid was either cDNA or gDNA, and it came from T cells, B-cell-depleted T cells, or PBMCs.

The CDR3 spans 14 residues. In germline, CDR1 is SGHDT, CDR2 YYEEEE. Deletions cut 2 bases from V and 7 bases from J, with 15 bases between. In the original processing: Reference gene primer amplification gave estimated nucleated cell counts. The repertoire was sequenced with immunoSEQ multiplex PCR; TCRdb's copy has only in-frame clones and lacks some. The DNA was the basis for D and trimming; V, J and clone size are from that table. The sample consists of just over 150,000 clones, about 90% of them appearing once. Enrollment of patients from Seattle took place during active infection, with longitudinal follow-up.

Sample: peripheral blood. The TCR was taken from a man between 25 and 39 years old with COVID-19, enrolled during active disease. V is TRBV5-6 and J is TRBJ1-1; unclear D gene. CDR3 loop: CASSFVLRFGEAFF. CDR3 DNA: TGTGCCAGCAGCTTTGTTTTGAGATTTGGTGAAGCTTTCTTT. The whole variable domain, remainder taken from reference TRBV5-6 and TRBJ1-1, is DAGVTQSPTHLIKTRGQQVTLRCSPKSGHDTVSWYQQALGQGPQFIFQYYEEEERQRGNFPDRFSGHQFPNYSSELNVNALLLGDSALYLCASSFVLRFGEAFFGQGTRLTVV.